Each of the 5 T cell receptor beta chains below was sequenced from the same sample in a study of spatial heterogeneity in lung cancer. TCRdb processed the 5' RACE reads anew with MiXCR; each CDR3 protein has one entry. The table records some 41,000 distinct CDR3 sequences, 6% to 7% of them present only once. Regarding time point: sample taken at primary tumor resection. Sequencing of whole RNA from tumor, nontumor lung or frozen PBMC involved no sorting. This specimen was PBMCs, taken at surgery. The receptors shown here come from a female donor with early-stage non-small cell lung cancer.

This clonotype was seen repeatedly, ten times or more. The chain is built from TRBV11-2 and TRBJ1-1; D gene ambiguous. Germline V gives CDR1 SGHAT, CDR2 FQNNGV. The germline V and J ends were trimmed by 1 base and 7 bases, with 7 bases remaining between them. CDR3 size: 12 residues. The CDR3 spells CASSLVFSEAFF. The DNA for the CDR3 is TGTGCCAGCAGCTTAGTTTTCAGTGAAGCTTTCTTT.

V gene TRBV4-2 combines with J gene TRBJ1-5; no firm D call. The CDR3 extends over 15 amino acids. Trimming left V 0 bases short and J 8 bases short, with 14 bases between. Germline CDR1 is LGHNA and CDR2 is YNFKEQ. The CDR3 DNA sequence: TGTGCCAGCAGCCAAGATCTAGGGAGTAATAAGCCCCAGCATTTT. It is translated as CASSQDLGSNKPQHF.

This clonotype was observed a few times. The chain combines TRBV18 with TRBJ2-7; 9 bases align to TRBD1. The CDR3 extends over 14 amino acids. CDR1 and CDR2 from the germline V gene are KGHSH and LQKENI. Trimming at V came to 4 bases and at J to 5 bases, leaving 6 bases not matched to a gene. This chain's CDR3 is CASSLVGTGNEQYF. The CDR3 nucleotides are TGTGCCAGCTCACTAGTCGGGACAGGGAACGAGCAGTACTTC.

V gene TRBV9 combines with J gene TRBJ2-1, with 9 bases that match TRBD2. The CDR3 covers 18 residues. V trimming: 4 bases; J trimming: 0 bases; junction bases outside the gene matches: 11. Germline CDR1 reads SGDLS; CDR2 reads YYNGEE. CDR3 loop: CASSLRASGTRSYNEQFF. As DNA, the CDR3 is TGTGCCAGCAGCTTAAGGGCTAGCGGGACCCGCTCCTACAATGAGCAGTTCTTC.

This clonotype has only a few counts. J is TRBJ2-7 and V is TRBV25-1, with D uncertain. The CDR3 covers 12 residues. The V gene lost 2 bases and the J gene lost 4 bases, with 6 bases spanning the gap. Germline CDR1 and CDR2: MGHDK and SYGVNS. The chain's CDR3 is CASSERAYEQYF. CDR3 bases: TGTGCCAGCAGTGAACGGGCTTACGAGCAGTACTTC.